This TCR beta chain was identified in a study of T-cell memory formation after mild COVID-19. Germline CDR1 is SGHRS and CDR2 is YFSETQ. Trimming pared 0 bases from V and 5 bases from J, leaving 11 bases between. The CDR3 is 14 residues long. MiXCR, run by TCRdb on the 5' RACE reads, gives a single entry per CDR3 protein. The profile shows about 600,000 distinct CDR3 sequences, roughly a fifth of them singletons. This chain uses TRBV5-1 with TRBJ2-5, with unresolved D. Sequencing was carried out using PBMCs or a T cell subset sorted from them (not recorded which). This receptor was taken from an adult woman who had mild COVID-19 (a few samples of this study predate the infection). Cell type and time point are not known. Here the CDR3 reads CASSLGESRETQYF. CDR3 in DNA: TGCGCCAGCAGCTTGGGAGAAAGTCGGGAGACCCAGTACTTC.